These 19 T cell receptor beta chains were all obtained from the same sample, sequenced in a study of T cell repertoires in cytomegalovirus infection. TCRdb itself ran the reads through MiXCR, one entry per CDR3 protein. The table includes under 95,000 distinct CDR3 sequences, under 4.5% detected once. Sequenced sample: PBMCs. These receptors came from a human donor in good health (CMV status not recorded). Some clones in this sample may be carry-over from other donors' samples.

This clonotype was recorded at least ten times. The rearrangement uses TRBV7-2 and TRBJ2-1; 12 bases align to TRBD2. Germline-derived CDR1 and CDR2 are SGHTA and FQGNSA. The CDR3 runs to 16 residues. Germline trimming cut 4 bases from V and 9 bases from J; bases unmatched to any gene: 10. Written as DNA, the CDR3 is TGTGCCAGCAGCTCTAGCGGGGGGGCTCAGGTTGGTGAGCAGTTCTTC. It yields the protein CASSSSGGAQVGEQFF.

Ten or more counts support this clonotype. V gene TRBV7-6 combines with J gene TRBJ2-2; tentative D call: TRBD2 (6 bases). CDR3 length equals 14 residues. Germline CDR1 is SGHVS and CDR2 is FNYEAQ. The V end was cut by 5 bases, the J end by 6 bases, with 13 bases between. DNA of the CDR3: TGTGCCAGCAGCCCCCGGGGGTGGGCCGGGGAGCTGTTTTTT. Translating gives CASSPRGWAGELFF.

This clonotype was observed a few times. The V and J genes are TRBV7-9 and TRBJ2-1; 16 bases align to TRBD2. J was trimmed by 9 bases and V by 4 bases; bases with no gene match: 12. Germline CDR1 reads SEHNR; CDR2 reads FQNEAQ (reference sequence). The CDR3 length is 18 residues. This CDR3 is CASSSLPGLAGGPGEQFF. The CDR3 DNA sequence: TGTGCCAGCAGCTCGTTGCCGGGACTAGCGGGAGGGCCTGGTGAGCAGTTCTTC.

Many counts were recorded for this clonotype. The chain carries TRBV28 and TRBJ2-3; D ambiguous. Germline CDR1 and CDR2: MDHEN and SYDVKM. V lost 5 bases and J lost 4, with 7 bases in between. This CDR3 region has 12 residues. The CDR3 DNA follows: TGTGCCAGCAGTGCCCCCCCAGATACGCAGTATTTT. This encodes CASSAPPDTQYF.

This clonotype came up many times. CDR3 sequence (DNA): TGTGCCAGCAGCCCGGGGACAGGGGTGGTAAATCAGCCCCAGCATTTT. Translating it yields CASSPGTGVVNQPQHF. V and J are TRBV7-2 and TRBJ1-5; 10 bases are a match to TRBD1. Trimming removed 5 bases from V and 4 bases from J; junction bases left unmatched: 8. The CDR3 consists of 16 residues. Germline lookup yields CDR1 SGHTA and CDR2 FQGNSA.

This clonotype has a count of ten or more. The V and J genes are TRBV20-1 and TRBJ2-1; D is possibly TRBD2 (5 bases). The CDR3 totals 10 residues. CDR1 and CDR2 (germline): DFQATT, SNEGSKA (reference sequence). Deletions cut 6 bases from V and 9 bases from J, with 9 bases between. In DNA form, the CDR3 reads TGCAGTGCCTCTAGCACTGAGCAGTTCTTC. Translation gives CSASSTEQFF.

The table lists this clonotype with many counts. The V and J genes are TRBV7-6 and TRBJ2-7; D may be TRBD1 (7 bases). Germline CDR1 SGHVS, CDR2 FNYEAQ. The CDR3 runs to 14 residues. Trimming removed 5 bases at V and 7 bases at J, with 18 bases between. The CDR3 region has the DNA TGTGCCAGCAGCCGCGGAGGGGGCTCCCGAGAGCAGTACTTC. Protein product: CASSRGGGSREQYF. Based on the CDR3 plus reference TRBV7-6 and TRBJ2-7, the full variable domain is GAGVSQSPRYKVTKRGQDVALRCDPISGHVSLYWYRQALGQGPEFLTYFNYEAQQDKSGLPNDRFSAERPEGSISTLTIQRTEQRDSAMYRCASSRGGGSREQYFGPGTRLTVT.

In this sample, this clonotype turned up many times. The CDR3 DNA is TGCAGTGCTAGACTCCCAGGGACCTACGAGCAGTACTTC. Its protein product is CSARLPGTYEQYF. The V call is TRBV20-1, the J call TRBJ2-7, with a possible D match to TRBD1 (5 bases). This CDR3 region has 13 residues. V shed 2 bases and J shed 2 bases, with 10 bases lying between them. Germline lookup yields CDR1 DFQATT and CDR2 SNEGSKA (reference sequence).

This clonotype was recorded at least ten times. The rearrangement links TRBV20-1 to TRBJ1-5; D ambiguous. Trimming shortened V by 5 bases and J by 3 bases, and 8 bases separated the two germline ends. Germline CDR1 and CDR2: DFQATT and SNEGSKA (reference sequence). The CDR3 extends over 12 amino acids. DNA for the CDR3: TGCAGTGCTCGGCAATCCAATCAGCCCCAGCATTTT. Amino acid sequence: CSARQSNQPQHF.

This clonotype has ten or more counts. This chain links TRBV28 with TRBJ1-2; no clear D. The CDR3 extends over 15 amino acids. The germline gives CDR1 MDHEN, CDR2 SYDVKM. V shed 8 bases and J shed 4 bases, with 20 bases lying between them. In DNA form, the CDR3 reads TGTGCCAGCTTGAAACCGGGCCCCGGGAGCTATGGCTACACCTTC. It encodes CASLKPGPGSYGYTF.

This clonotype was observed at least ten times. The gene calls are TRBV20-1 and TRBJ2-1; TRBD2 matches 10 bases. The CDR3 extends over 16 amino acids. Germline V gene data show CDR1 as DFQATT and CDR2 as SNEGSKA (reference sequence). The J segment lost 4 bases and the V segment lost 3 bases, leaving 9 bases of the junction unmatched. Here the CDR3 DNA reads TGCAGTGCTAGGCCAGGGAGCGGGAGGGTTTACAATGAGCAGTTCTTC. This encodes CSARPGSGRVYNEQFF.

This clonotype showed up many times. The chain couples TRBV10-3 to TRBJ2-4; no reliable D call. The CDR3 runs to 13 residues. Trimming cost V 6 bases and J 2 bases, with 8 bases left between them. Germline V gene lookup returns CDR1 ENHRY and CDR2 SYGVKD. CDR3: CAISPGSKNIQYF. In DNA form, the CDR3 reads TGTGCCATCAGCCCCGGTTCCAAAAACATTCAGTACTTC.

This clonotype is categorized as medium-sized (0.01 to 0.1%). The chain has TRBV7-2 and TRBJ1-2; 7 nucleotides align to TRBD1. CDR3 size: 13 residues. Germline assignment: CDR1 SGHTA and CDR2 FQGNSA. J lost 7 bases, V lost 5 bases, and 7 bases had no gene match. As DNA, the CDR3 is TGTGCCAGCAGCCCCGGGACAGAGGGTGGCTACACCTTC. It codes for CASSPGTEGGYTF.

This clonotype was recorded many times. CDR3 DNA sequence: TGTGCCAGCAGCTCAGGGCTGGCCACTGAAGCTTTCTTT. Its protein is CASSSGLATEAFF. The rearrangement uses TRBV7-8 and TRBJ1-1; tentatively, D is TRBD1 (5 bases). CDR3 size: 13 residues. The germline V gene has CDR1 SGHVS and CDR2 FQNEAQ. V was trimmed by 4 bases and J by 4 bases, leaving 10 bases between them. The entire variable domain, with the rest obtained from reference TRBV7-8 and TRBJ1-1, is as follows: GAGVSQSPRYKVAKRGQDVALRCDPISGHVSLFWYQQALGQGPEFLTYFQNEAQLDKSGLPSDRFFAERPEGSVSTLKIQRTQQEDSAVYLCASSSGLATEAFFGQGTRLTVV.

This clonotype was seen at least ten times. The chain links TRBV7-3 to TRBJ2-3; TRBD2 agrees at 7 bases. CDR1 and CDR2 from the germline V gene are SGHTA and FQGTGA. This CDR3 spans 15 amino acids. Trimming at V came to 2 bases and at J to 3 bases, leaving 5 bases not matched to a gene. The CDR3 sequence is CASSLDGRTTDTQYF. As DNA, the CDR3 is TGTGCCAGCAGCTTAGACGGGAGGACAACAGATACGCAGTATTTT.

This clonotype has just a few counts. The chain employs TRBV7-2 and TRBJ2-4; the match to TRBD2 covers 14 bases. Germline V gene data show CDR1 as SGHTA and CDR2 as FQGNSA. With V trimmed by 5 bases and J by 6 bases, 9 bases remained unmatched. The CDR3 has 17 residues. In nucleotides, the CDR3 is TGTGCCAGCAGCCCCAGACTAGCGGGAGGGCCGGGAAACATTCAGTACTTC. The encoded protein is CASSPRLAGGPGNIQYF.

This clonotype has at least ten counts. This chain's CDR3 is CASSFGGERETQYF. For the CDR3, the DNA is TGTGCCAGCAGCTTTGGGGGAGAACGAGAGACCCAGTACTTC. This chain links TRBV7-2 with TRBJ2-5; perhaps D is TRBD1 or TRBD2 (5 bases each). The CDR3 is made up of 14 amino acids. Trimming stripped 3 bases from V and 4 bases from J, with 12 bases between. CDR1 is SGHTA, CDR2 FQGNSA, per germline. Together with reference TRBV7-2 and TRBJ2-5, the CDR3 gives the full variable domain: GAGVSQSPSNKVTEKGKDVELRCDPISGHTALYWYRQSLGQGLEFLIYFQGNSAPDKSGLPSDRFSAERTGGSVSTLTIQRTQQEDSAVYLCASSFGGERETQYFGPGTRLLVL.

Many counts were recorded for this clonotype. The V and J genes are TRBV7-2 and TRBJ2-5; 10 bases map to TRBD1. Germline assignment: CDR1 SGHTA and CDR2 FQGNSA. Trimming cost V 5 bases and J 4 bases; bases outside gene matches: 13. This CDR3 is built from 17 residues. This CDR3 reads CASSRQSGTGVLETQYF. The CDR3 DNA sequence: TGTGCCAGCAGCCGACAATCTGGGACAGGGGTGTTAGAGACCCAGTACTTC.

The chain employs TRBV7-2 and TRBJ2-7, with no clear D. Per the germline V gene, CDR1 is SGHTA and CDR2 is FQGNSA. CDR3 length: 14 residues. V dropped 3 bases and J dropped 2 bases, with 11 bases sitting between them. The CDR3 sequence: CASSFTLGPYEQYF. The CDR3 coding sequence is TGTGCCAGCAGCTTCACCCTAGGCCCCTACGAGCAGTACTTC.